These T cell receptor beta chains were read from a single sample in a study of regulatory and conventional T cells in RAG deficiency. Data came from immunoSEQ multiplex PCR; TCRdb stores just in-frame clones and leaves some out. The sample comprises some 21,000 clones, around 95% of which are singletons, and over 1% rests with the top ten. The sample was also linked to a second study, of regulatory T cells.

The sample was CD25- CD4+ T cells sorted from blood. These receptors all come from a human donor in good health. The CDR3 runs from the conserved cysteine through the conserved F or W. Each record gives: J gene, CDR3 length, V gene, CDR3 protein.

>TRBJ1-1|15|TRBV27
CASSLSGGMNTEAFF
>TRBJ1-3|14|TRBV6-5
CASSRQSSGNTIYF
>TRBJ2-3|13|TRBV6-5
CASSYSYTDTQYF
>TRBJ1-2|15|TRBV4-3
CASSQEITANYGYTF
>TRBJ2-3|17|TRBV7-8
CASSLGTSGGGTDTQYF
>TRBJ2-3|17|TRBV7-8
CASSLGSRGGNTDTQYF
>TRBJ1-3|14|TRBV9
CASSVGQTGNTIYF
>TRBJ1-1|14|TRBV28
CASSAGTGNTEAFF
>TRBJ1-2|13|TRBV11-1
CASSPGLVYGYTF
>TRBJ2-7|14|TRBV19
CASSLQEGPYEQYF
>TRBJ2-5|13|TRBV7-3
CASSFTTTETQYF
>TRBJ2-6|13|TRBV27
CATRGPLTNVLTF
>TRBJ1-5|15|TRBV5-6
CASSLGQGSNQPQHF
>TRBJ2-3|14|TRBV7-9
CASSIGQGSDTQYF
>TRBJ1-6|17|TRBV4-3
CASSQDGLGQGSSPLHF
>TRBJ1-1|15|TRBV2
CASSTQTGLNTEAFF
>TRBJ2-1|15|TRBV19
CASSIRAGGGGEQFF
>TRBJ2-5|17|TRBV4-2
CASSQEVAGGPYETQYF
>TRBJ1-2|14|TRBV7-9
CASSLGSLSYGYTF
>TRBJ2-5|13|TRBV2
CASRPTGLETQYF
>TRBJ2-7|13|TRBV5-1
CASSPDREYEQYF
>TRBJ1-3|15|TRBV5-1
CASSLEGQERNTIYF
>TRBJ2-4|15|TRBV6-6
CASSFPGQQENIQYF
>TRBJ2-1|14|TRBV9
CASSVTGSFNEQFF
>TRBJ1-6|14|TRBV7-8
CASRGGTGRTPLHF
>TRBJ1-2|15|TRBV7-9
CASSSTDGKNYGYTF
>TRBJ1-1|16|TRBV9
CASGVAGEGTNTEAFF
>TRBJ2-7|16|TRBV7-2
CASSPGLLVPSYEQYF
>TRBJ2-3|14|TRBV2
CASRGDYIGHTQYF
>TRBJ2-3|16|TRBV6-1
CASSGQGAGGTDTQYF
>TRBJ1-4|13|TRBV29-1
CSVELTTNEKLFF
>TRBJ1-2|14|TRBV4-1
CASSHPPSNYGYTF
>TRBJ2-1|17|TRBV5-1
CASSLGAGSVSYNEQFF
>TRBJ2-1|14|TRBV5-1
CASSFSGRSNEQFF
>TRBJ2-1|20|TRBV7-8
CASSSFPSGASGGVYNEQFF
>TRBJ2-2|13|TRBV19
CASTTGDTGELFF
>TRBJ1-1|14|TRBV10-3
CAIRAGTGKTEAFF
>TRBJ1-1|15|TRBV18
CASSPPSQGGSEAFF
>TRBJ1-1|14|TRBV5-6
CASSSWGRSTEAFF
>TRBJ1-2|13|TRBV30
CAWHRDRPYGYTF
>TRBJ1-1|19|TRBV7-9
CASSHLALTGNVLNTEAFF
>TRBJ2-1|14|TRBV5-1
CASSLVPEDNEQFF
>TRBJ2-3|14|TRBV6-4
CASSLQGSTDTQYF
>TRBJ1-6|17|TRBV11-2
CASSPEWTGVYNSPLHF
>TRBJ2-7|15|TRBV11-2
CASSFVQKSSYEQYF
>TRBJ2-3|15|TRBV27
CASRARGLLADTQYF
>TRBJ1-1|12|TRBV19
CASSAGNTEAFF
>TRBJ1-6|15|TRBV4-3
CASSQAPGGGSPLHF
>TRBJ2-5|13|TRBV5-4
CASSLKGQETQYF
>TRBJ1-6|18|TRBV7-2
CASSLGRSRGSYNSPLHF
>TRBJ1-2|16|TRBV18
CASSLLEDSSNYGYTF
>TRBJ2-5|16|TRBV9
CASSVAPAGGQETQYF
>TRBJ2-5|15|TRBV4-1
CASSQDRDSGFVQYF
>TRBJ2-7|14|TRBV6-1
CASNEPGQGNEQYF
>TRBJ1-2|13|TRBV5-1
CASSLGTVDGYTF
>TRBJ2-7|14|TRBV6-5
CASSYSLARYEQYF
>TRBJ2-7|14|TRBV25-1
CASSQTGAAYEQYF
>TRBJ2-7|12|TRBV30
CAWSIGAPEQYF
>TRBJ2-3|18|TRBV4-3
CASSQGVGGQLTRDTQYF